This T cell receptor beta chain is drawn from a study of shared clonotypes between healthy human individuals. Concerning this clone itself: A junction end diverges from the germline sequence, so it may reflect a read error.

Germline V gene lookup returns CDR1 MDHEN and CDR2 SYDVKM. The CDR3 runs 14 residues. Libraries were prepared by immunoSEQ multiplex PCR; TCRdb keeps only in-frame clonotypes and omits some of them. Of hundreds of thousands of clones detected, 90% to 97% appear once; the ten largest clones hold about 0.064%. The receptor was isolated from a woman aged 25 to 39 in good health. Sequenced input: naive CD4+ T cells sorted from blood. Documented subset: CD45RA+ positively selected. The chain is built from TRBV28 and TRBJ2-7; no reliable D call. As DNA, the CDR3 is TGTGCCAGCAGTCCCCCAGGCGCCTCCCACGAGCAGTACTTC. This sequence encodes CASSPPGASHEQYF. Filled out from reference TRBV28 and TRBJ2-7, the complete variable domain reads DVKVTQSSRYLVKRTGEKVFLECVQDMDHENMFWYRQDPGLGLRLIYFSYDVKMKEKGDIPEGYSVSREKKERFSLILESASTNQTSMYLCASSPPGASHEQYFGPGTRLTVT.